Here is one TCR beta chain with its context. The data were taken from a study of blood T cell repertoires in COVID-19. On the study more broadly: Italy, Spain and the United States were the sources of the convalescent and acute COVID-19 samples.

From germline, CDR1 is SGHRS and CDR2 YFSETQ. This CDR3 is 16 amino acids long. V was pared by 3 bases and J by 4 bases, with 19 bases between. Clones were sequenced by immunoSEQ multiplex PCR, and TCRdb holds only the in-frame ones, with some missing. Among around 180,000 clones listed, approximately 85% were seen once. The clonotype was recovered from a man aged 60 to 69 with acute or convalescent COVID-19. The sequencing input was peripheral blood. The rearrangement joins TRBV5-1 to TRBJ1-1; D possibly corresponds to TRBD1 (6 bases). Here the CDR3 reads CASSSIRGGGSTEAFF. The DNA for the CDR3 is TGCGCCAGCAGCTCAATCCGCGGGGGCGGGAGCACTGAAGCTTTCTTT.